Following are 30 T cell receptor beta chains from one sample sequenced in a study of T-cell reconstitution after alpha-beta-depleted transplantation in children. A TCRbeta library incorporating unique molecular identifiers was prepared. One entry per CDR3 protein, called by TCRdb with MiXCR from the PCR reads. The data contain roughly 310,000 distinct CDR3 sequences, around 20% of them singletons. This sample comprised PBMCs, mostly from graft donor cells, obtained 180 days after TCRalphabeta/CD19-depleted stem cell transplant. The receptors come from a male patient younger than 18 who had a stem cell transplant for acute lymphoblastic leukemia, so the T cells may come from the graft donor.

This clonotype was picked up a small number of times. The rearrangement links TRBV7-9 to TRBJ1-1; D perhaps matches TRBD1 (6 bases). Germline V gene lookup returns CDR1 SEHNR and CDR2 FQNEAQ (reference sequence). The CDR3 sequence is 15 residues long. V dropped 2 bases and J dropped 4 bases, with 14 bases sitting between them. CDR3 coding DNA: TGTGCCAGCAGCTTAAAGAGTTGGACAGCCACTGAAGCTTTCTTT. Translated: CASSLKSWTATEAFF.

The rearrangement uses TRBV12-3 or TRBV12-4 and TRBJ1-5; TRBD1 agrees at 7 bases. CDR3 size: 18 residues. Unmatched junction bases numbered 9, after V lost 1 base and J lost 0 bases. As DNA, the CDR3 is TGTGCCAGCAGTTTAGTCCCCGGGACAGATTATAGCAATCAGCCCCAGCATTTT. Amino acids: CASSLVPGTDYSNQPQHF.

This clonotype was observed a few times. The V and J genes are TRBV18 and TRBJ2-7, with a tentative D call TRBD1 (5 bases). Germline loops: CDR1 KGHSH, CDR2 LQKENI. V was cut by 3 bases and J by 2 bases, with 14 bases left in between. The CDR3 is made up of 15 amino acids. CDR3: CASSPREGKAYEQYF. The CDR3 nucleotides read TGTGCCAGCTCACCCAGGGAAGGTAAGGCCTACGAGCAGTACTTC.

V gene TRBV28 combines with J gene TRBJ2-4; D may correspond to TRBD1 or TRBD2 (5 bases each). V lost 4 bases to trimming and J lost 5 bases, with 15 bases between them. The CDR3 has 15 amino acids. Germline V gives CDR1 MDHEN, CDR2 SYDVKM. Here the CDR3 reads CASSSYPTGQNIQYF. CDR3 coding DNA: TGTGCCAGCAGTTCCTACCCCACGGGGCAAAACATTCAGTACTTC.

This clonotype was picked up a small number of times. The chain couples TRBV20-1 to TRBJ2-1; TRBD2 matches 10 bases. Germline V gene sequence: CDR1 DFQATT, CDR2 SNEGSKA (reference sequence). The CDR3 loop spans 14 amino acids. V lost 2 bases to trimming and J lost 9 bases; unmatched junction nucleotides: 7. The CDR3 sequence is CSARLAGASAEQFF. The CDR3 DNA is TGCAGTGCTAGACTAGCGGGAGCTTCTGCTGAGCAGTTCTTC.

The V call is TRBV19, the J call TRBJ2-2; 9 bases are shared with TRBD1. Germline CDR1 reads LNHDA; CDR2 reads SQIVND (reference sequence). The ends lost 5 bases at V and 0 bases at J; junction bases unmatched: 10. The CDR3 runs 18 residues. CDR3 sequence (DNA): TGTGCCAGTAGTTTAATACTCAGACAGGGGGCGAACACCGGGGAGCTGTTTTTT. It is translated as CASSLILRQGANTGELFF. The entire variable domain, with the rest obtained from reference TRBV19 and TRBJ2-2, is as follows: DGGITQSPKYLFRKEGQNVTLSCEQNLNHDAMYWYRQDPGQGLRLIYYSQIVNDFQKGDIAEGYSVSREKKESFPLTVTSAQKNPTAFYLCASSLILRQGANTGELFFGEGSRLTVL.

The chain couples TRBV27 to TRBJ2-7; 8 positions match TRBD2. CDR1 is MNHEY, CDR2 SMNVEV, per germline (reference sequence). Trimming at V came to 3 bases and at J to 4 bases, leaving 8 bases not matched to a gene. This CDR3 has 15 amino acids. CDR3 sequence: CASSFTGGFWYEQYF. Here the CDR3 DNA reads TGTGCCAGCAGTTTTACGGGGGGGTTCTGGTACGAGCAGTACTTC.

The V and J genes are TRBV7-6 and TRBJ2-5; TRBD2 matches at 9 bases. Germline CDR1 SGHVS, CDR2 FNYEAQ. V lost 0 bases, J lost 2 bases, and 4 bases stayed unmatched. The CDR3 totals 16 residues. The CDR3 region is CASSLAVSGSQETQYF. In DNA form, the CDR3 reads TGTGCCAGCAGCTTAGCCGTTAGCGGGAGTCAAGAGACCCAGTACTTC.

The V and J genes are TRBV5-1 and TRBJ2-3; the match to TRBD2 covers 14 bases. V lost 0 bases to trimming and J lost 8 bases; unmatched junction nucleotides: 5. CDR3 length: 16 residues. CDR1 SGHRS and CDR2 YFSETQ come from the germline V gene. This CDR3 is CASSLEGGLAGVTQYF. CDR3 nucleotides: TGCGCCAGCAGCTTGGAAGGGGGACTAGCGGGAGTTACGCAGTATTTT.

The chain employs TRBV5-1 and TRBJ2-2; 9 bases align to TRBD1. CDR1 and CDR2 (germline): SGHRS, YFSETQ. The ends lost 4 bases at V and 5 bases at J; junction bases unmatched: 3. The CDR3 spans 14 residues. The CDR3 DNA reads TGCGCCAGCAGCGACAGGGGGGGAACCGGGGAGCTGTTTTTT. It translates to CASSDRGGTGELFF.

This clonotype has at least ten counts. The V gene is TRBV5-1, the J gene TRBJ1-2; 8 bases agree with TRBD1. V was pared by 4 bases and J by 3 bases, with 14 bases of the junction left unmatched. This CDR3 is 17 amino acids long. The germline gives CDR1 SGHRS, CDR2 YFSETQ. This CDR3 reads CASSRGTGLVGDYGYTF. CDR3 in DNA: TGCGCCAGCAGCCGCGGGACAGGCCTTGTGGGGGACTATGGCTACACCTTC. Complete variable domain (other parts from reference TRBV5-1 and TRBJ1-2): KAGVTQTPRYLIKTRGQQVTLSCSPISGHRSVSWYQQTPGQGLQFLFEYFSETQRNKGNFPGRFSGRQFSNSRSEMNVSTLELGDSALYLCASSRGTGLVGDYGYTFGSGTRLTVV.

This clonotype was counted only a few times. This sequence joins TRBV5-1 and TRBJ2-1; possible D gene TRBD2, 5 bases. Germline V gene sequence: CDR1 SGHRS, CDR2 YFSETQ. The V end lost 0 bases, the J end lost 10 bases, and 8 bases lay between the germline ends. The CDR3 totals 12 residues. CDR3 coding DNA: TGCGCCAGCAGCTTGGCGCCGGGAGAGCAGTTCTTC. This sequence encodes CASSLAPGEQFF.

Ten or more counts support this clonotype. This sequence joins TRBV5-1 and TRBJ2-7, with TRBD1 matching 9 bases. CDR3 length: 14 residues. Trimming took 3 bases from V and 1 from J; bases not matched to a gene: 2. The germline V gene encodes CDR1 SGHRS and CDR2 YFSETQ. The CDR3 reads CASSSGQGSYEQYF. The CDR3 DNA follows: TGCGCCAGCAGCTCGGGACAGGGATCCTACGAGCAGTACTTC.

CDR3 in amino acids: CASSLEMQVPYGYTF. The CDR3 nucleotides read TGCGCCAGCAGCTTGGAGATGCAGGTACCATATGGCTACACCTTC. This rearrangement joins TRBV5-1 to TRBJ1-2; D not resolved. The V end lost 0 bases, the J end lost 5 bases, and 14 bases lay between the germline ends. Germline CDR1 and CDR2: SGHRS and YFSETQ. The CDR3 contains 15 residues.

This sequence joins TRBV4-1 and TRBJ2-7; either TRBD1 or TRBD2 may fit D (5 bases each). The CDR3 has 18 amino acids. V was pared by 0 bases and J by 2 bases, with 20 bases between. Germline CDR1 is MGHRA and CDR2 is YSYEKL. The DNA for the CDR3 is TGCGCCAGCAGCCAAGATAATCAACGGGGCGAATTTGCCTACGAGCAGTACTTC. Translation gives CASSQDNQRGEFAYEQYF.

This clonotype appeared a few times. In DNA, the CDR3 is TGTGCCAGCAGCTTATCCGGTAGTGGCAACACCGGGGAGCTGTTTTTT. Translation gives CASSLSGSGNTGELFF. The chain recombines TRBV7-8 with TRBJ2-2; no clear D. The germline V gene has CDR1 SGHVS and CDR2 FQNEAQ. The CDR3 loop spans 16 amino acids. V was pared by 2 bases and J by 2 bases, with 12 bases between.

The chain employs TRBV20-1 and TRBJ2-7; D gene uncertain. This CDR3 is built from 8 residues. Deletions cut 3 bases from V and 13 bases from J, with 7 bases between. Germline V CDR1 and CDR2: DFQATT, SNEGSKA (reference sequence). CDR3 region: CSASWAYF. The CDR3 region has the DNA TGCAGTGCTAGTTGGGCTTACTTC.

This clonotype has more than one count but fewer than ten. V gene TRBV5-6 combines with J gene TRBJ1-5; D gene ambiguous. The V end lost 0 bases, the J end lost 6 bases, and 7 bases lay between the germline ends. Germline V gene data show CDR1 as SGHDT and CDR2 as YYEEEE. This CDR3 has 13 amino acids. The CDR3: CASSLGEFQPQHF. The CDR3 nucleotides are TGTGCCAGCAGCTTGGGGGAGTTTCAGCCCCAGCATTTT.

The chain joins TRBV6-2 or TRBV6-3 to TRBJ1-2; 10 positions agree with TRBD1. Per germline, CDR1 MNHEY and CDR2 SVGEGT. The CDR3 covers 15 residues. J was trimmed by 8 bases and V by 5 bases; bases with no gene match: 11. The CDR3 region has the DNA TGTGCCAGCAGTCCCGGGGACAGGGGTTTAATAGGCTACACCTTC. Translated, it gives CASSPGDRGLIGYTF.

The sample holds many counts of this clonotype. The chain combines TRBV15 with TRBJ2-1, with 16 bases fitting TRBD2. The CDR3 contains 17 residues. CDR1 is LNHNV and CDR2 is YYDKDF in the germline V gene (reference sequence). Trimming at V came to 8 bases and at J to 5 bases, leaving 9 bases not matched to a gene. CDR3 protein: CATENAGTSGRDNEQFF. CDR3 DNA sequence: TGTGCCACCGAGAACGCCGGGACTAGCGGGAGGGACAATGAGCAGTTCTTC.

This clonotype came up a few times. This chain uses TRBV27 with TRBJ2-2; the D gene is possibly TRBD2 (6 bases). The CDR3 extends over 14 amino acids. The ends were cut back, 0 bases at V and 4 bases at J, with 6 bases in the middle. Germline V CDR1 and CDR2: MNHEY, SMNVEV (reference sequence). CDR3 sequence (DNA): TGTGCCAGCAGTTTATCCGGGGGCACCGGGGAGCTGTTTTTT. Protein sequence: CASSLSGGTGELFF.

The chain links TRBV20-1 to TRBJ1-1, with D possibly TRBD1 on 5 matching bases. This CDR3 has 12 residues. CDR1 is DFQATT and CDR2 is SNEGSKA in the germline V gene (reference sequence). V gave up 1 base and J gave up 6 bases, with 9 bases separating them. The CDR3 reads CSARVPTAEAFF. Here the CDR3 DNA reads TGCAGTGCTAGAGTCCCGACAGCTGAAGCTTTCTTT.

CDR3 sequence: CASSPMASGTNEQFF. DNA for the CDR3: TGTGCCAGCTCACCAATGGCTAGCGGGACCAATGAGCAGTTCTTC. The chain combines TRBV18 with TRBJ2-1; TRBD2 matches 9 bases. The CDR3 length is 15 residues. Germline V lookup: CDR1 KGHSH, CDR2 LQKENI. V was clipped by 2 bases and J by 6 bases; unmatched bases: 5.

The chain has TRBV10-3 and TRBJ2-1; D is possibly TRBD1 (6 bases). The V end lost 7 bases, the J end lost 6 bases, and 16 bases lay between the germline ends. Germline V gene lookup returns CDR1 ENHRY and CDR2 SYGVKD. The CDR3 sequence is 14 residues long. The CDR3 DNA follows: TGTGCCATCAAGGGGGAAGATCTAGGCAATGAGCAGTTCTTC. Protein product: CAIKGEDLGNEQFF.

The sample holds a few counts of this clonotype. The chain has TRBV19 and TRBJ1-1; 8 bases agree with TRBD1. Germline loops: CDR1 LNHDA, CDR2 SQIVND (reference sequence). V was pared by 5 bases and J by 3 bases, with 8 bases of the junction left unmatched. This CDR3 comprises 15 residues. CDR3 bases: TGTGCCAGTAGTTCACAAAGCAGGGGGCACACTGAAGCTTTCTTT. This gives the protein CASSSQSRGHTEAFF.

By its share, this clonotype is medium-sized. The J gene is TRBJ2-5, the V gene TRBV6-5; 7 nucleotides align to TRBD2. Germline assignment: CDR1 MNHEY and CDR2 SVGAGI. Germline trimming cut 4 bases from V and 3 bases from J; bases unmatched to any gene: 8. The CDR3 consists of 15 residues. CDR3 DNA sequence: TGTGCCAGCAGTTCGACTAGCCGATGGAAAGAGACCCAGTACTTC. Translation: CASSSTSRWKETQYF.

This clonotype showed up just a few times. CDR3 sequence: CASSQVRGLVGGYTF. CDR3 bases: TGTGCCAGCAGCCAGGTGCGGGGATTGGTTGGCGGCTACACCTTC. The chain couples TRBV14 to TRBJ1-2; D is undetermined. V lost 3 bases, J lost 8 bases, and 19 bases lay in between. Germline CDR1 and CDR2: SGHDN and FVKESK. CDR3 length equals 15 residues.

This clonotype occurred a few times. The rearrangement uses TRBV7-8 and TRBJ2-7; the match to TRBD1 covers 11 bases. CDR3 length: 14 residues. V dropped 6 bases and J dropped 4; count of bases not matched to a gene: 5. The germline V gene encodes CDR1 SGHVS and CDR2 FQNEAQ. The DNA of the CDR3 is TGTGCCAGCAGATACGGACAGGGGGCATACGAGCAGTACTTC. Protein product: CASRYGQGAYEQYF.

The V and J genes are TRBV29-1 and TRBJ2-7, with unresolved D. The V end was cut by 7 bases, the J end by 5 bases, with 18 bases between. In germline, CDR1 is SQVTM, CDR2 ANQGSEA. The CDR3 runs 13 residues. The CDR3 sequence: CSALGWGFHEQYF. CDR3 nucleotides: TGCAGCGCCCTAGGTTGGGGTTTTCACGAGCAGTACTTC.

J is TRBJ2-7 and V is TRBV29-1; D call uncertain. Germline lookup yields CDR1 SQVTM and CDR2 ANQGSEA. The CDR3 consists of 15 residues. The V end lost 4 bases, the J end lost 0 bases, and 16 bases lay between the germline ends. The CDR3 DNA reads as TGCAGCGTTGCAGCTTCCTTTTCCCCCTCCTACGAGCAGTACTTC. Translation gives CSVAASFSPSYEQYF.